A single sample is the source of the 22 T cell receptor beta chains below, sequenced in a study of CD8+ T cells in alopecia areata. Sequencing relied on a cDNA template that was reverse transcribed from extracted RNA. The protocol was immunoSEQ multiplex PCR, while the TCRdb copy is restricted to in-frame clones and leaves out a portion. The table includes some 120,000 clones, around 50% detected once. Sequenced here: CD4+ T cells sorted from blood, sampled at week 0. These receptors were collected from a human donor with alopecia areata.

V and J are TRBV9 and TRBJ1-3; D is uncertain. The CDR3 is 16 residues long. V was trimmed by 0 bases and J by 0 bases, leaving 10 bases between them. Germline values: CDR1 SGDLS, CDR2 YYNGEE. CDR3 residues: CASSVELAGSGNTIYF. CDR3 bases: TGTGCCAGCAGCGTAGAATTGGCCGGCTCTGGAAACACCATATATTTT.

This clone appeared a few times. This chain connects TRBV18 to TRBJ1-1, with D uncertain. V was pared by 7 bases and J by 0 bases, with 9 bases between. Germline CDR1 and CDR2: KGHSH and LQKENI. This CDR3 contains 13 residues. The CDR3 sequence: CASYNIMNTEAFF. In DNA form, the CDR3 reads TGTGCCAGCTACAACATCATGAACACTGAAGCTTTCTTT.

This clone was picked up a small number of times. The chain employs TRBV2 and TRBJ2-7, with TRBD1 matching 12 bases. Losses at the gene ends were 6 bases for V and 7 bases for J; bases not matched to a gene: 10. Germline V gene lookup returns CDR1 SNHLY and CDR2 FYNNEI. This CDR3 has 15 amino acids. The CDR3 region is CASRGQGAPFFEQYF. The CDR3 coding sequence is TGTGCCAGCAGGGGACAGGGGGCTCCCTTCTTTGAGCAGTACTTC. Based on the CDR3 plus reference TRBV2 and TRBJ2-7, the full variable domain is EPEVTQTPSHQVTQMGQEVILRCVPISNHLYFYWYRQILGQKVEFLVSFYNNEISEKSEIFDDQFSVERPDGSNFTLKIRSTKLEDSAMYFCASRGQGAPFFEQYFGPGTRLTVT.

The rearrangement uses TRBV18 and TRBJ2-1; D call uncertain. Germline CDR1 is KGHSH and CDR2 is LQKENI. The CDR3 totals 14 residues. V was trimmed by 2 bases and J by 4 bases, leaving 9 bases between them. As DNA, the CDR3 is TGTGCCAGCTCACCATTGACGCAGTACAATGAGCAGTTCTTC. Amino acid sequence: CASSPLTQYNEQFF.

The chain combines TRBV9 with TRBJ1-4; D not certain. The CDR3 runs to 17 residues. Germline V gene lookup returns CDR1 SGDLS and CDR2 YYNGEE. The V end lost 0 bases, the J end lost 4 bases, and 16 bases lay between the germline ends. Here the CDR3 reads CASSVGSTRALNEKLFF. For the CDR3, the DNA is TGTGCCAGCAGCGTAGGCTCTACCCGTGCCCTTAATGAAAAACTGTTTTTT.

This clone has only a few counts. The chain joins TRBV14 to TRBJ2-1; D may be TRBD1 or TRBD2 (5 bases each). From germline, CDR1 is SGHDN and CDR2 FVKESK. Trimming removed 1 base at V and 10 bases at J, with 11 bases between. The CDR3 totals 13 residues. CDR3 residues: CASSQGPGLEQFF. The DNA of the CDR3 is TGTGCCAGCAGCCAAGGACCGGGGCTCGAGCAGTTCTTC.

The J gene is TRBJ1-1, the V gene TRBV18; D gene ambiguous. With 2 bases removed from V and 6 bases from J, the gap between germline ends came to 7 bases. The CDR3 has 12 residues. CDR1 KGHSH and CDR2 LQKENI come from the germline V gene. The CDR3 spells CASSPVAAEAFF. DNA for the CDR3: TGTGCCAGCTCACCAGTGGCAGCTGAAGCTTTCTTT.

V and J are TRBV20-1 and TRBJ2-7, with D unresolved. The assigned J gene may be wrong: the sequence end matches TRBJ2-5 better. The germline V gene has CDR1 DFQATT and CDR2 SNEGSKA (reference sequence). This CDR3 region has 11 residues. The CDR3 loop is CSATPQETQYF. The CDR3 DNA is TGCAGCGCGACACCGCAAGAGACCCAGTACTTC.

A few counts support this clone. V gene TRBV10-3 combines with J gene TRBJ2-3; D is ambiguous. V lost 6 bases and J lost 4, with 5 bases in between. Germline CDR1 is ENHRY and CDR2 is SYGVKD. CDR3 length: 11 amino acids. Here the CDR3 reads CAISSADTQYF. In nucleotides, the CDR3 is TGTGCCATCAGCTCCGCAGATACGCAGTATTTT.

J is TRBJ2-7 and V is TRBV27, with D hard to call. The germline V and J ends were trimmed by 3 bases and 7 bases, with 19 bases remaining between them. Per the germline V gene, CDR1 is MNHEY and CDR2 is SMNVEV (reference sequence). This CDR3 comprises 15 residues. CDR3 nucleotides: TGTGCCAGCAGTTTGGGTCATGTAGGATTGTTTGAGCAGTACTTC. It is translated as CASSLGHVGLFEQYF.

The CDR3, as DNA: TGTGCCAGCAGTGTACAGGGGCAAGAGACCCAGTACTTC. This translates into CASSVQGQETQYF. V and J are TRBV13 and TRBJ2-5; TRBD1 matches 7 bases. The CDR3 is made up of 13 amino acids. J was trimmed by 2 bases and V by 6 bases; bases with no gene match: 3. The V gene's germline CDR1 is PRHDT and CDR2 FYEKMQ (reference sequence). Supplemented by reference TRBV13 and TRBJ2-5, the full variable domain reads AAGVIQSPRHLIKEKRETATLKCYPIPRHDTVYWYQQGPGQDPQFLISFYEKMQSDKGSIPDRFSAQQFSDYHSELNMSSLELGDSALYFCASSVQGQETQYFGPGTRLLVL.

This chain links TRBV6-5 with TRBJ2-7; D perhaps matches TRBD2 (5 bases). The CDR3 is 15 amino acids. Trimming took 7 bases from V and 7 from J, leaving 23 bases between them. In germline, CDR1 is MNHEY, CDR2 SVGAGI. CDR3 residues: CASTPISAGSSEQYF. CDR3 DNA sequence: TGTGCCAGCACCCCGATAAGCGCGGGTTCTAGTGAGCAGTACTTC.

The chain links TRBV11-2 to TRBJ1-2; no clear D. CDR1 and CDR2 from the germline V gene are SGHAT and FQNNGV. With 3 bases removed from V and 7 bases from J, the gap between germline ends came to 12 bases. The length of the CDR3 is 13 residues. CDR3 protein: CASSFYPWSGYTF. CDR3 bases: TGTGCCAGCAGCTTTTATCCCTGGAGTGGCTACACCTTC.

The chain has TRBV23-1 and TRBJ1-5; 8 bases fit TRBD1. TRBV23-1 is classed as an ORF, of uncertain function. This CDR3 contains 15 residues. The junction had 9 bases not matched to a gene; V was cut back by 7 bases and J by 4 bases. The CDR3 loop is CASTPSDRANQPQHF. The CDR3 region has the DNA TGCGCCAGCACCCCTTCGGACAGGGCGAATCAGCCCCAGCATTTT.

This chain connects TRBV18 to TRBJ2-7; 10 bases line up with TRBD1. The V segment lost 3 bases and the J segment 6 bases; nucleotides outside the gene matches: 8. The CDR3 is 15 amino acids. Germline values: CDR1 KGHSH, CDR2 LQKENI. The CDR3 nucleotides read TGTGCCAGCTCACCCCCGGGACAGGGGCTGTCCGAGCAGTACTTC. Translated: CASSPPGQGLSEQYF. Combining the CDR3 with reference TRBV18 and TRBJ2-7 gives the whole variable domain NAGVMQNPRHLVRRRGQEARLRCSPMKGHSHVYWYRQLPEEGLKFMVYLQKENIIDESGMPKERFSAEFPKEGPSILRIQQVVRGDSAAYFCASSPPGQGLSEQYFGPGTRLTVT.

This clone showed up just a few times. V gene TRBV5-1 combines with J gene TRBJ1-5; 9 bases match TRBD1. Germline V lookup: CDR1 SGHRS, CDR2 YFSETQ. There are 15 residues in the CDR3. Losses at the gene ends were 6 bases for V and 3 bases for J; bases not matched to a gene: 7. The CDR3 DNA reads as TGCGCCAGCAAAGCCGGGACAGGGACCAATCAGCCCCAGCATTTT. Translation gives CASKAGTGTNQPQHF.

The chain joins TRBV2 to TRBJ1-4, with a possible D match to TRBD1 (6 bases). Between the trimmed V and J ends, which lost 4 bases and 10 bases, there was a span of 10 bases. The germline CDR1 and CDR2 sequences are SNHLY and FYNNEI. The CDR3 consists of 12 residues. This CDR3 is CASSVQGGKLFF. The CDR3 region has the DNA TGTGCCAGCAGTGTACAGGGTGGAAAACTGTTTTTT.

The rearrangement uses TRBV2 and TRBJ2-3, with a weak D call TRBD1 (5 bases). The CDR3 loop spans 15 amino acids. V dropped 1 base and J dropped 1 base, with 9 bases sitting between them. The germline gives CDR1 SNHLY, CDR2 FYNNEI. The CDR3 protein is CASSEDRLRTDTQYF. The DNA of the CDR3 is TGTGCCAGCAGTGAAGACAGGTTGCGCACAGATACGCAGTATTTT.

The genes are TRBV2 and TRBJ1-1; D is unresolved. V was pared by 4 bases and J by 5 bases, with 8 bases between. The CDR3 is made up of 12 amino acids. The germline V gene has CDR1 SNHLY and CDR2 FYNNEI. The CDR3 loop is CASSVLDTEAFF. For the CDR3, the DNA is TGTGCCAGCAGTGTATTGGATACTGAAGCTTTCTTT. The full variable domain, rest sourced from reference TRBV2 and TRBJ1-1, is EPEVTQTPSHQVTQMGQEVILRCVPISNHLYFYWYRQILGQKVEFLVSFYNNEISEKSEIFDDQFSVERPDGSNFTLKIRSTKLEDSAMYFCASSVLDTEAFFGQGTRLTVV.

J is TRBJ1-4 and V is TRBV5-1; unclear D gene. Germline V CDR1 and CDR2: SGHRS, YFSETQ. Trimming left V 0 bases short and J 3 bases short, with 9 bases between. This CDR3 comprises 15 residues. CDR3 nucleotides: TGCGCCAGCAGCTTGGTCGGGGTAGCTAATGAAAAACTGTTTTTT. Translating gives CASSLVGVANEKLFF.

This sequence joins TRBV27 and TRBJ1-1; D is uncertain. Trimming left V 3 bases short and J 2 bases short, with 7 bases between. Germline V gene lookup returns CDR1 MNHEY and CDR2 SMNVEV (reference sequence). This CDR3 has 13 amino acids. The CDR3 loop is CASSFEFNTEAFF. DNA of the CDR3: TGTGCCAGCAGTTTCGAGTTTAACACTGAAGCTTTCTTT.

V gene TRBV2 combines with J gene TRBJ1-3; D uncertain. The V end was cut by 11 bases, the J end by 0 bases, with 14 bases between. This CDR3 region has 14 residues. Germline CDR1 is SNHLY and CDR2 is FYNNEI. This CDR3 is CAGLPSSSGNTIYF. The CDR3, as DNA: TGTGCCGGCCTCCCGTCTAGCTCTGGAAACACCATATATTTT.